This T cell receptor beta chain comes out of a study of shared clonotypes between healthy human individuals. Turning to the study itself: A few men and a couple of women, aged 18 to 49, were donors. Study-wide results and caveats: The study drew on few donors, limiting represented genetic and exposure-history diversity.

This clone was seen just once. Its antigen is unidentified. It was across several immunoSEQ plates that each subset's genomic DNA was evenly split. Repertoires were generated with immunoSEQ multiplex PCR, while TCRdb's copy carries only in-frame clones and drops some. The table shows around 1,900,000 clones, with around 93% occurring only once. CD8 cells classed as naive were CD45RO-negative and positively selected for CCR7, excluding terminally differentiated effector memory CD45RA+ cells. After removal of 5 bases from V and 5 bases from J, the junction contained 17 bases not matched to a gene. The CDR3 covers 17 residues. In germline, CDR1 is SGHTA, CDR2 FQGNSA.

The sequenced sample consisted of naive CD8+ T cells from PBMCs. The sequence was obtained from a man younger than 35 in good health. Some clones in this sample may be carry-over from other donors' samples. This chain links TRBV7-2 with TRBJ1-2; 7 bases agree with TRBD1. DNA for the CDR3: TGTGCCAGCAGCCCCCGATTAAAGAGACAGGGAGAATATGGCTACACCTTC. It translates to CASSPRLKRQGEYGYTF.